The T cell receptor beta chain under discussion was sequenced for a study of T cells in Graves' hyperthyroidism and ophthalmopathy. From RNA transcripts, TCR beta CDR3 regions were amplified. A first-round RT-PCR of the TCR CDR3 used the HTBI primer set. TCRdb ran MiXCR on the multiplex PCR reads and lists one entry per CDR3 protein. The sample consists of a few hundred thousand distinct CDR3 sequences, 15% to 18% of them appearing once. Reasons for excluding patients were uncontrolled infection, other autoimmune disease, pregnancy or lactation. General study points: The majority of expanded thyroid clonotypes above 0.001 also appeared in blood.

The CDR3 loop spans 15 amino acids. Germline loops: CDR1 SGHAT, CDR2 FQNNGV. Trimming took off 3 bases at V and 4 bases at J, with 15 bases between the two ends. This clonotype has ten or more counts. As yet, its antigen is unknown. Material: blood. V is TRBV11-2 and J is TRBJ1-1; TRBD1 might be the D (5 bases). The sequence was obtained from a woman aged 18-29 years with Graves' hyperthyroidism that later progressed to Graves' ophthalmopathy. CDR3 DNA: TGTGCCAGCAGCTTGACGGCCAGGGCGGGCACTGAAGCTTTCTTT. Amino acid sequence: CASSLTARAGTEAFF. The full variable domain, with the rest looked up from reference TRBV11-2 and TRBJ1-1, is EAGVAQSPRYKIIEKRQSVAFWCNPISGHATLYWYQQILGQGPKLLIQFQNNGVVDDSQLPKDRFSAERLKGVDSTLKIQPAKLEDSAVYLCASSLTARAGTEAFFGQGTRLTVV.